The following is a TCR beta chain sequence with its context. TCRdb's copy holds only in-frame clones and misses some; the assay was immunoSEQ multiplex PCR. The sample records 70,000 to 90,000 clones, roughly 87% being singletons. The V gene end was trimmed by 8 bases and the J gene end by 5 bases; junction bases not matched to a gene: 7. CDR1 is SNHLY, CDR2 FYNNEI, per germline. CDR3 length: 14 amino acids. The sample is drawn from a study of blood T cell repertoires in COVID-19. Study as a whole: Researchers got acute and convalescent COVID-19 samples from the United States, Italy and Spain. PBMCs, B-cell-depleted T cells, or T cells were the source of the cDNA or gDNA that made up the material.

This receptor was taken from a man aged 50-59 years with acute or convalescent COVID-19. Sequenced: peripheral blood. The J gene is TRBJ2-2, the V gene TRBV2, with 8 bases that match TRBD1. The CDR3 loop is CASLPDRATGELFF. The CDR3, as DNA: TGTGCCAGCCTACCGGACAGGGCGACCGGGGAGCTGTTTTTT.